This T cell receptor (beta chain) was sequenced during a study of immune characterization of retroperitoneal liposarcoma. TCRdb fed the PCR reads into MiXCR, producing one record per CDR3 protein. In the table there are approximately 11,000 distinct CDR3 sequences, under 25% of which are singletons. This clonotype has only a few counts. Germline loops: CDR1 SGHAT, CDR2 FQNNGV. The length of the CDR3 is 13 residues. The chain uses TRBV11-2 and TRBJ2-5, with D tentatively TRBD1 (6 bases). The J call may be in error: the DNA end matches TRBJ2-1 better. The TCR originated in a female donor with retroperitoneal liposarcoma. Sequenced input: blood. The CDR3 sequence is CASSLLQGNEQFF. The CDR3 DNA follows: TGTGCCAGCAGCTTATTACAGGGCAATGAGCAGTTCTTC.